A selection of T cell receptor beta chains follows, all from one sample in a study of radiotherapy plus CTLA-4 blockade in lung cancer. This table comes from immunoSEQ multiplex PCR, and its TCRdb copy is limited to in-frame clones, with some not included. The sample contains about 39,000 clones, about four fifths of which appear only once. Sequencing was performed on peripheral blood, taken from a patient treated with radiotherapy plus ipilimumab. These TCRs come from a human donor with non-small cell lung cancer that progressed on radiotherapy plus ipilimumab. CDR3s leave out the opening cysteine and the closing phenylalanine or tryptophan.

TRBV6-6	TRBJ2-1	ASSYVSSSYNEQF
TRBV5-1	TRBJ2-1	ASSLGLRDSHQSNEQF
TRBV11-2	TRBJ2-5	ASSLGSSVGSQY
TRBV18	TRBJ2-3	ASSPMRGSGGTDTQY
TRBV10-3	TRBJ2-1	AISSSGQGGNEQF
TRBV28	TRBJ1-5	ASRPAGGNQPQH
TRBV4-1	TRBJ2-5	ASSQEESSGDSWTQY
TRBV27	TRBJ2-3	ASRTSGAPDTQY
TRBV6-6	TRBJ1-3	ASRRGQGYGNTIY
TRBV4-1	TRBJ1-2	ASSEAGHYGYT
TRBV5-4	TRBJ1-6	ASSPGTGANNSPLH
TRBV12-5	TRBJ1-1	ASGLATGRTEAF
TRBV19	TRBJ2-3	ASRAGFPGDTQY
TRBV5-1	TRBJ2-3	ASSLGADTDTQY
TRBV9	TRBJ1-1	ASSGRERGEAF
TRBV9	TRBJ2-3	ASSVLSGGPTDTQY
TRBV19	TRBJ1-4	ASRTGQLNEKLF
TRBV4-3	TRBJ1-2	ASSQDRGGSYGYT
TRBV7-6	TRBJ2-5	ASSRQSEETQY
TRBV29-1	TRBJ2-1	SVEDINEQF
TRBV7-3	TRBJ1-1	ASSVDWRTEAF